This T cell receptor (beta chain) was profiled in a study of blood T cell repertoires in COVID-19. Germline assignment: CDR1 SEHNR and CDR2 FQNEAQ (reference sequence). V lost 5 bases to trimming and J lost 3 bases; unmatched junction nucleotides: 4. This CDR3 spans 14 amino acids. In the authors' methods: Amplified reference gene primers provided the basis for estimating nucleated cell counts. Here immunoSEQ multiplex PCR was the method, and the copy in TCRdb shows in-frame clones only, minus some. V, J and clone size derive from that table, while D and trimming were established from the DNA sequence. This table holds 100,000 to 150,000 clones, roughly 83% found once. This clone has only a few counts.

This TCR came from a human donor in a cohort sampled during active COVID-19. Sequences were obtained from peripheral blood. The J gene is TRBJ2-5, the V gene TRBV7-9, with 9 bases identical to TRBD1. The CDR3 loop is CASSPTGGEETQYF. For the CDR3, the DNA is TGTGCCAGCAGCCCGACAGGGGGGGAAGAGACCCAGTACTTC.